This T cell receptor beta chain originates from a study of neurological immune-mediated disorders (dated by TCRdb to the late 2010s). Describing the broader study: Peripheral blood TCR-beta repertoires from patients with HTLV-I-associated myelopathy (HAM/TSP), patients with multiple sclerosis, and healthy controls were compared in the study using UMI-based sequencing. The approximately 100 TCR-beta libraries included longitudinal samples, technical triplicates and paired sorted CD4+ and CD8+ T-cell subsets alongside PBMC samples. To precisely calculate how much the frequency of each individual clone varied, libraries were sequenced in technical triplicate. Of the approximately 66 subjects in the cohort, around 14 were HAM/TSP patients, around 35 were multiple sclerosis patients, and 20 were healthy controls.

The time point tag for this specimen amounts to: technical triplicate 2. Libraries from unsorted PBMCs were made from 2 million PBMCs kept in RNAlater at -80 degrees C until RNA extraction. Peripheral blood was subjected to Ficoll-Hypaque density gradient centrifugation to isolate PBMCs, which were then cryopreserved in liquid nitrogen. The paper's findings and limits, for the study overall: TCR clonal expansion was highest in HAM/TSP patients and lowest in MS patients, with MS patients falling below even healthy controls. Across subjects, expanded clones never shared an identical CDR3 amino acid sequence, which suggests that the TCR-beta repertoires in every group were private.

The table lists this clonotype with many counts. The clone's antigen remains unknown. No base qualities exist here, and no much larger clone lies one base off it. To synthesize cDNA, template-switch 5'RACE was performed with a primer carrying a 10-nucleotide random unique molecular identifier so that each TCR transcript was tagged. Each sequencing run produced over 180 million TCR-beta sequences covering 15-18 subjects. Total RNA was extracted with the RNeasy kit. TCR-beta VDJ regions were amplified with primers for the TCR constant region and the 5'RACE anchor, using the KAPA Real-time Library Amplification kit. A first PCR added sample indexes and Illumina adaptors, and a second PCR then raised library yield. After purification with Ampure beads, the TCR product of roughly 650 bp was size-selected on a 2% E-gel SizeSelection system. Before pooling, library quality was assessed on a Bioanalyzer, concentration was determined with Qubit, and library quantification was performed with the Kapa Library Quantification kit. Paired-end 2 x 150 bp sequencing of the libraries was performed on an Illumina HiSeq 2500. To increase sequence diversity, about 24-32% phiX was spiked into each library pool. From the authors' description of their analysis: The quality-filtered reads were processed with the UMI-based MiGEC pipeline, whose error correction step removed more than 80% of the raw TCR sequences. VDJ genes were aligned to IMGT germline references, and each clonotype was defined by a unique CDR3 amino acid sequence together with V-J genes. Clonal expansion, Shannon diversity and CDR3 relatedness (CalcPairwiseDistances, ClusterSamples) were evaluated with VDJtools, and phylogenetic trees were built with CLCbio workbench. Using coefficient-of-variation modelling across technical triplicates, the study counted a clone as expanded if it had at least 8 unique UMIs. TCRdb applied fastp at Q25 and MiXCR to the public reads, then kept only in-frame beta chains. CDR3 protein sequences are deduplicated, and each keeps its most common genes and DNA. The V and J calls shown here were made by TCRdb, not taken from the authors' results. Here the sample has more than 50,000 distinct CDR3 sequences; approximately 25% occur a single time. About 4.5% of the sample comes from the top ten.

The CDR3 covers 14 residues, taking in both the cysteine and the phenylalanine. Just the 42-base CDR3 DNA is kept, in frame starting at base 1. The V end loses 2 bases and the J end loses 0 bases, and a stretch of 8 bases separates them. The germline V gene provides CDR1 SGHRS and CDR2 YFSETQ. Sequencing was done on a sample of PBMCs. The source is a man between 60 and 70 years old with HTLV-1-associated myelopathy (HAM/TSP). The V gene is TRBV5-1 and the J gene is TRBJ1-1; a confident D gene designation cannot be given. The nucleotides are TGCGCCAGCAGCTTTTGGCCTTTGAACACTGAAGCTTTCTTT. It codes for CASSFWPLNTEAFF.